This entry concerns a single T cell receptor beta chain. What it binds is not known. This sample stems from a study of shared clonotypes between healthy human individuals. Study conclusions and caveats: Sampling was confined to blood; repertoires within tissues likely differ. It was observed that around 5% of naive CD4 clonotypes were shared across a handful of donors.

Sequencing was performed with immunoSEQ multiplex PCR; in TCRdb, only in-frame clones are kept and a portion is missing. Found here are around 2,000,000 clones, roughly 94% of them singletons; the top ten hold more than 0.95%. Positive CCR7 selection of CD45RO-negative cells yielded the naive CD8 cells, and terminally differentiated effector memory CD45RA+ cells were excluded. All of the donors resided in Nashville, Tennessee, and each was a Caucasian adult. The V end lost 4 bases, the J end lost 5 bases, and 14 bases lay between the germline ends. From germline, CDR1 is MGHRA and CDR2 YSYEKL. The CDR3 totals 14 residues.

This TCR was recovered from a man aged 18 to 29 in good health. The chain links TRBV4-1 to TRBJ2-5, with a weak D call TRBD1 (5 bases). Sequences were obtained from naive CD8+ T cells sorted from blood. CDR3 in amino acids: CASSLRQGGETQYF. The CDR3 region has the DNA TGCGCCAGCAGCCTGCGCCAGGGTGGGGAGACCCAGTACTTC.